Below, one T cell receptor beta chain is given with its context. Its target is unknown. This entry comes from a study of T cells after yellow fever vaccination. Whole-study context: SMART-Seq v4 Ultra Low Input prepared libraries from low-cell fractions.

V gave up 2 bases and J gave up 5 bases; unmatched junction bases: 3. This CDR3 has 14 residues. Germline assignment: CDR1 MDHEN and CDR2 SYDVKM. Overall study findings and caveats: Abundant clonotypes from the bulk population could have been carried over as contaminants into FACS-sorted repertoires. Clones from primary vaccination mostly reappeared after the booster (96% CD4, approximately 86% CD8).

TCRdb called the 5' RACE reads again in MiXCR, with one record for every CDR3 protein. The data contain some 350,000 distinct CDR3 sequences, over 4% of them seen just once; the ten biggest clones take up 20% to 25%. This TCR was sampled from a man between 18 and 35 years old who received the YFV17D yellow fever vaccine. The chain joins TRBV28 to TRBJ2-1; 7 bases are a match to TRBD1. This material consisted of PBMCs, taken 5 days after the yellow fever booster vaccination. This CDR3 reads CASSLGTVNNEQFF. The CDR3 DNA reads as TGTGCCAGCAGTTTAGGGACAGTAAACAATGAGCAGTTCTTC.